A selection of T cell receptor beta chains follows, all from one sample in a study of T cells after posttransplantation cyclophosphamide. Sequencing used immunoSEQ multiplex PCR; TCRdb keeps in-frame clones, though not all of them. The sample presents 5,800 or so clones, none singletons. The sequencing here drew on PBMCs, taken after allogeneic stem cell transplant with posttransplant cyclophosphamide. The receptor source for this set is a male patient aged 60-69 years who received an allogeneic stem cell transplant from a related donor, was CMV-positive, and had no GVHD. Some T cells may originate from the graft donor. The CDR3 runs from the conserved cysteine through the conserved F or W. The D gene is left open where the match is weak. Rows give clone size only sometimes, using once, few, many, or a class for an expanded clone.

V gene	clone size	J gene	D gene	CDR3 DNA	CDR3 protein
TRBV5-1	few	TRBJ2-7	TRBD1	TGCACCAGCAGCGTCGGACAGGGTCCCTACGAGCAGTACTTC	CTSSVGQGPYEQYF
TRBV28	many	TRBJ2-5	.	TGTGCCAGCAGTCCTCGGGACTACCAAGAGACCCAGTACTTC	CASSPRDYQETQYF
TRBV9	many	TRBJ2-5	.	TGTGCCAGCAGCCCCCAGACAGGTCAGGGGTCCCAGTACTTC	CASSPQTGQGSQYF
TRBV4-1	.	TRBJ2-7	.	TGCGCCAGCAGCCAGCTGACAGGCCGGGGCGAGCAGTACTTC	CASSQLTGRGEQYF
TRBV30	.	TRBJ2-7	TRBD2	TGTGCCTGGTCCCGGGGCGGGGGGGGCTACGAGCAGTACTTC	CAWSRGGGGYEQYF
TRBV7-2	few	TRBJ1-4	TRBD1	TGTGCCAGCAGCTCCGACAGGGCGGGTGAAAAACTGTTTTTT	CASSSDRAGEKLFF
TRBV19	many	TRBJ2-2	TRBD1	TGTGCCAGTAGTCGACAGGGGGCCGGGGAGCTGTTTTTT	CASSRQGAGELFF
TRBV7-3	few	TRBJ1-6	TRBD1	TGTGCCAGCAGCCAAACAGGGGTTTCATCACCCCTCCACTTT	CASSQTGVSSPLHF
TRBV7-9	few	TRBJ2-1	.	TGTGCCAGCAGCTCACTAGACCGGTATGAGCAGTTCTTC	CASSSLDRYEQFF
TRBV11-2	many	TRBJ2-5	TRBD2	TGTGCCAGCAGTGAGCGGCGGGGGGCCCCGGAGACCCAGTACTTC	CASSERRGAPETQYF
TRBV6-5	many	TRBJ1-1	.	TGTGCCAGCCGCCCAACTCATATGAACACTGAAGCTTTCTTT	CASRPTHMNTEAFF
TRBV6-1	many	TRBJ1-2	TRBD1	TGTGCCAGCAGGGACAGGGGGAACTATGGCTACACCTTC	CASRDRGNYGYTF
TRBV28	many	TRBJ1-5	.	TGTGCCAGCAGTGACAGATATAGCAATCAGCCCCAGCATTTT	CASSDRYSNQPQHF
TRBV19	many	TRBJ1-5	.	TGTGCCAGTAGTATTGTCTCAGGGGGCAATCAGCCCCAGCATTTT	CASSIVSGGNQPQHF
TRBV18	many	TRBJ2-1	TRBD2	TGTGCCAGCTCACCACTAGCGGGGTCCTACAATGAGCAGTTCTTC	CASSPLAGSYNEQFF
TRBV7-2	many	TRBJ1-2	TRBD1	TGTGCCAGCAGCCCCCCAGGGGGCTATGGCTACACCTTC	CASSPPGGYGYTF
TRBV11-2	many	TRBJ1-1	TRBD1	TGTGCCAGCAGTCCACCGGGACAGATGTTCTGGGAAGCTTTCTTT	CASSPPGQMFWEAFF
TRBV5-4	many	TRBJ1-2	.	TGTGCCAGCAGGACCGGACAGAACGCCAACTATGGCTACACCTTC	CASRTGQNANYGYTF
TRBV7-9	many	TRBJ1-5	.	TGTGCCAGCAGCTTAGGCGGCTATAGCAATCAGCCCCAGCATTTT	CASSLGGYSNQPQHF
TRBV7-2	.	TRBJ2-7	TRBD1	TGTGCCAGCAGCTCCTGGACAGGGGGCGACTACGAGCAGTACTTC	CASSSWTGGDYEQYF
TRBV7-2	many	TRBJ1-2	.	TGTGCCAGCAGCTTAGCTCGGGGGAACTATGGCTACACCTTC	CASSLARGNYGYTF
TRBV4-1	.	TRBJ2-7	TRBD1	TGCGCCAGCAGCCAAGGGATTTCCGGGACAGGGTTACACGAGCAGTACTTC	CASSQGISGTGLHEQYF
TRBV11-2	medium-sized	TRBJ1-1	.	TGTGCCAGCAGCCGCGGACTGGTGCTGAACACTGAAGCTTTCTTT	CASSRGLVLNTEAFF
TRBV7-9	many	TRBJ2-5	TRBD2	TGTGCCAGCCGCGCCGGGGGACTACAAGAGACCCAGTACTTC	CASRAGGLQETQYF
TRBV4-1	few	TRBJ2-1	TRBD2	TGCGCCAGCAGCTCCGGGAGGGAAGAGCAGTTCTTC	CASSSGREEQFF
TRBV12-5	.	TRBJ2-3	.	TGTGCTAGTGGTGGCGCGGGTCACGGGGCAGATACGCAGTATTTT	CASGGAGHGADTQYF
TRBV7-2	medium-sized	TRBJ1-4	.	TGTGCCAGCAGTCGTGGCAGTAATGAAAAACTGTTTTTT	CASSRGSNEKLFF
TRBV5-1	many	TRBJ1-1	.	TGCGCCAGCAGCTTGGATGGGACTGAGAACACTGAAGCTTTCTTT	CASSLDGTENTEAFF
TRBV27	many	TRBJ2-1	TRBD2	TGTGCCGCAGGGAGGGGAAACAATGAGCAGTTCTTC	CAAGRGNNEQFF
TRBV9	.	TRBJ1-1	.	TGTGCCAGCAGCAAGGACAGACTGAACACTGAAGCTTTCTTT	CASSKDRLNTEAFF
TRBV6-5	many	TRBJ2-3	TRBD2	TGTGCCAGCAGTCCCGTAGCGGGGTGGGCAGATACGCAGTATTTT	CASSPVAGWADTQYF